This TCR beta chain originates from a study of beta chain features in type 1 diabetes. Regarding the study as a whole: There were fewer insertions and more deletions at the VDJ junctions of type 1 diabetes patients. A closer apparent resemblance between naive, central memory and Treg TCRB repertoires was seen in patients than in healthy donors.

The isolated RNA, all of it, was reverse transcribed, so expressed TCRB transcripts were what got sequenced. The data were produced by immunoSEQ multiplex PCR, yet TCRdb's version contains in-frame clones alone and is incomplete. The profile shows around 150,000 clones, roughly 7.2% of them singletons. Germline V gene data show CDR1 as KGHSH and CDR2 as LQKENI. Trimming at V came to 3 bases and at J to 6 bases, leaving 15 bases not matched to a gene. This CDR3 is built from 17 residues. Details on this clone: Its target is not known.

Staining for CD45RO/CCR7/CD25/CD127/CD95/CD27 allowed sorting of CD4+ naive, central memory, regulatory and stem cell-like memory cells. This rearrangement joins TRBV18 to TRBJ1-1, with TRBD1 identical over 8 bases. This receptor was identified in a woman aged 30 to 39 in good health. Sequencing used central memory CD4+ T cells from blood. The CDR3 nucleotides are TGTGCCAGCTCACCCTTCACCGAAGGACAGGGTGGAGCTGAAGCTTTCTTT. Its protein is CASSPFTEGQGGAEAFF.